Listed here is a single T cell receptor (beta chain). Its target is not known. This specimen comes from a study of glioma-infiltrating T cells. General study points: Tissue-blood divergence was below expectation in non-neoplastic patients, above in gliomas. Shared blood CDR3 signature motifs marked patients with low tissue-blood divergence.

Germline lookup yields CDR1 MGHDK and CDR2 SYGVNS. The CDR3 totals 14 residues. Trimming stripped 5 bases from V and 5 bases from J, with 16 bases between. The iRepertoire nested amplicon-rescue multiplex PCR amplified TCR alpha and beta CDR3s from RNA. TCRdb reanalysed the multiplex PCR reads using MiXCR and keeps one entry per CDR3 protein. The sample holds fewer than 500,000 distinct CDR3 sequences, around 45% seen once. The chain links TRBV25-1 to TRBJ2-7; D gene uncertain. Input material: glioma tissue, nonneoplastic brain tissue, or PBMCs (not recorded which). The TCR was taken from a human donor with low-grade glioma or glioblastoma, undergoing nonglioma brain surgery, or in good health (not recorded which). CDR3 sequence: CASSPGFFPDEQYF. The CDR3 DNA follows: TGTGCCAGCAGTCCCGGGTTTTTCCCCGACGAGCAGTACTTC.